The TCR beta chain under discussion was sequenced for a study of blood T cell repertoires in COVID-19. Trimming removed 2 bases from V and 1 base from J, with 9 bases in between. The CDR3 is made up of 14 amino acids. In germline, CDR1 is SGHKS, CDR2 YYEKEE (reference sequence). Measured with immunoSEQ multiplex PCR; TCRdb has only the in-frame clones, and not every one. Here the sample spans some 250,000 clones, more than 75% being singletons. This sequence was found in a woman in her sixties with active or convalescent COVID-19. The sample was peripheral blood. The chain links TRBV5-5 to TRBJ1-2; perhaps TRBD1 as D (6 bases). CDR3 DNA: TGTGCCAGCAGCTTTGGGGGCATTAACTATGGCTACACCTTC. As protein: CASSFGGINYGYTF.